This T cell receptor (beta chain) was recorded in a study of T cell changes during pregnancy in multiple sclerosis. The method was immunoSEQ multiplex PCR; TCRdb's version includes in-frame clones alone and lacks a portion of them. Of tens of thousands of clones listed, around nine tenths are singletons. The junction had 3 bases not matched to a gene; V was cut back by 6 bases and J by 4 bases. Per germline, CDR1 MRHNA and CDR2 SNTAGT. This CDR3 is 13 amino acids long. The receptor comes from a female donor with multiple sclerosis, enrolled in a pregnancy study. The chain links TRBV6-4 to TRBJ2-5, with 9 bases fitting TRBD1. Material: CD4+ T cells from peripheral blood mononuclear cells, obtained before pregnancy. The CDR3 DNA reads TGTGCCAGCAGCCAGGACAGGGGAGAGACCCAGTACTTC. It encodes CASSQDRGETQYF.